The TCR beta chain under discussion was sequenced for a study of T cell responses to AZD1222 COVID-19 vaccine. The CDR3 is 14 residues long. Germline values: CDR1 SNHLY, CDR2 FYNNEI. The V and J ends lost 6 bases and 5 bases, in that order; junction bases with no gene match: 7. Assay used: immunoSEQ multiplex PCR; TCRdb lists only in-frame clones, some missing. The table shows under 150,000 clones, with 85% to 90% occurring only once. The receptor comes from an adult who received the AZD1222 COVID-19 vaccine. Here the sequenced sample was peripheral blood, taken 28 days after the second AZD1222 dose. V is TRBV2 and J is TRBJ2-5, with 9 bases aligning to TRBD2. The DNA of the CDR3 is TGTGCCAGCAGGACGGGACTAGCTAGTGAGACCCAGTACTTC. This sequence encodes CASRTGLASETQYF.